The sequence of this TCR beta chain was determined in a study of cytomegalovirus exposure and HLA in healthy donors (dated by TCRdb to 2016 to 2017). Study-wide context: According to an earlier analysis of a few hundred of the donors, about 180 million T cells yielded roughly 110 million unique TCR beta sequences and around 280 Gb of sequence data. In the later analysis, no new phenotypic data were used to find candidate immune exposures; instead, reliance was placed on TCR beta sequences and their occurrence across donors. To decide whether each TCR beta V gene segment behaved as functional or pseudogenic, an earlier analysis of approximately 620 of the donors relied on high-throughput TCR beta sequencing. The T cell repertoires of 670 or so subjects were profiled by immunosequencing and related to cytomegalovirus serostatus. The study combined high-throughput TCR immunosequencing, statistical association of individual TCRs with disease status, and machine learning to predict cytomegalovirus infection status. All discovery cohort repertoires had been generated on a single sequencing platform. About 300 gigabases of sequencing data and roughly 81 million unique TCR sequences made up an early release that covered under 750 HLA-typed donors. Donor age, sex, ethnicity and CMV serostatus were collected together with the repertoire data. The study was designed to test whether signatures of past pathogen exposure could be identified by cataloging public T cell receptors. Among about 360 genotyped donors of the cohort, an average of approximately 250,000 unique TCR beta nucleotide sequences were sequenced per donor, roughly 18% of them non-productive. Both class I and class II loci were covered by HLA typing, at four-digit resolution. A separate validation cohort of roughly 120 different subjects was used in addition to the roughly 640-subject first cohort. The genetic ancestry cluster associated with self-reported Caucasian donors included over 80% of the roughly 400 genotyped donors. Five DR-DQ haplotypes were handled as single units for association and clustering because linkage in the cohort was strong. A later analysis re-examined previously published TCR beta repertoires from just over 650 donors and added high-resolution HLA genotyping to investigate patterns of TCR occurrence. The number of typed donors differed by locus: roughly 629-640 for A, B, C, DRB1 and DQB1; 500 to 550 for DQA1; approximately 600 for DPA1; and about 470 for DPB1. Genome-wide SNP genotypes for about 65% of the 666 donors were used in a later genetic analysis, which treated that subset as a discovery cohort. Broad study findings and their caveats: This cohort had only TCR beta chains sequenced, and the lack of alpha or paired-chain data limited which features could be detected. In vitro tests confirmed that a few of the cytomegalovirus-associated TCR beta chains recognize cytomegalovirus antigens. A cluster of highly shared sequence variants was judged likely to be a technical artifact of the sequencing pipeline. At a false discovery rate of 0.05, a later analysis linked fewer than 20,000 TCR beta sequences to specific HLA alleles. A further reported finding was that TCR beta sequences accurately predicted the HLA-A and HLA-B alleles for most subjects in the first cohort. A later analysis found that most CMV-associated TCR beta chains appeared HLA-restricted, with HLA associations seemingly driven largely by CMV exposure. An association between a missense DCLRE1C variant and V-gene and J-gene trimming of TCR beta chains was found in a later genetic analysis and replicated in an independent cohort. In the study, approximately 160 TCR beta chains were listed as associated with cytomegalovirus. When HLA alleles, especially DR and DQ, strongly co-occurred, TCR associations were difficult to assign to individual alleles. The 87-base-pair reads could not distinguish some IMGT-functional V segments, including TRBV6-2 and TRBV6-3, so those segments were excluded. The earlier analysis of almost 600 of the donors excluded approximately 15 rarely observed V segments, including chromosome 9 orphons, because counts were too low. The classifier was reported to diagnose cytomegalovirus status with high specificity and sensitivity in both the original and validation cohorts. Compared with equally common non-associated chains, HLA-associated TCR beta chains in a later analysis were more clonally expanded and had lower generation probabilities. Presence/absence analyses assumed roughly uniform sequencing depth across donors, an assumption that may not hold. The authors suggested that the approach could potentially be generalized to other disease states and immunological phenotypes. While some public TCRs were present in many individuals, most TCR sequences turned up only very rarely across donors. An earlier analysis of 450 to 750 of the donors showed that most TCR beta V segments appeared in productive rearrangements either about 87% or about 30% of the time, which broadly matched IMGT annotations. Compared with the roughly 600-donor mean, donors in an Asian-associated ancestry cluster had fewer N-insertions in productive TCRs, according to a later genetic analysis. According to a later analysis, TCR association rates differed among HLA loci, with DRB1 alleles showing the most associated TCRs and HLA-C alleles showing the fewest. For the cohort, immune exposure information was limited to CMV serostatus. According to a later analysis, parvovirus B19, influenza, CMV and Epstein-Barr virus appeared linked to several top co-occurrence clusters. HLA typing was unavailable for some donors at each locus, so association tests used only the typed subset. Correlated functional status among segregating V segments might be attributable to linkage disequilibrium, but an unknown experimental factor could not be ruled out.

As encoded in the germline V gene, CDR1 is SGHAT while CDR2 is FQNNGV. The CDR3 goes from the cysteine to the phenylalanine over 13 residues. Left in the record is the CDR3 DNA by itself, 39 bases read in frame from the first base. V is clipped by 1 base and J by 7 bases, and the sequence between their germline boundaries is 10 bases long. The cohort was made up of 500 to 800 healthy bone marrow donors. Cohort members were all nominally healthy when sampled, although unrecorded immune exposures were likely present. The donor was CMV seronegative and was included in the group of a few hundred seronegative cohort members. A peripheral blood sample was collected from each donor, and TCR beta sequencing was performed on peripheral blood mononuclear cells. Genomic DNA extraction from the blood cell samples was performed with the Qiagen DNeasy Blood Extraction Kit. As to this clone: It has no known antigen specificity. No base-level quality is on record; no much larger clone is a single base apart.

Libraries were made using the immunoSEQ multiplex PCR assay. For the multiplex PCR, a mixture combining 60 forward primers for TCR Vbeta segments and 13 reverse primers for TCR Jbeta segments was used. The CDR3 region of rearranged TCR beta genes was amplified from genomic DNA by a multiplex PCR assay. The amplified TCR beta libraries were sequenced on the Illumina HiSeq System as 87-base-pair reads. In the authors' own workflow: A later analysis counted approximately 84 million unique TCR beta chains across the 640 or so repertoires, and 9.5 million to 11 million of these chains were shared by at least two donors. To remove PCR and sequencing errors, raw reads were error-corrected and collapsed into unique sequences using a nearest-neighbor algorithm that merged closely related sequences. V, D and J gene segments were assigned by aligning CDR3 sequences to IMGT reference sequences. For a sequence to be retained, a match of at least six nucleotides to both a V gene segment and a J gene segment was required. Rearrangements were called productive when the CDR3 lacked stop codons and stayed in frame with V and J; all others were non-productive. Following IMGT convention, CDR3 was defined as the stretch from the second conserved V-encoded cysteine to the conserved J-encoded phenylalanine. In an earlier analysis of around 570 of the donors, sequences lacking an unambiguous match to a single V gene segment were excluded. An earlier analysis of 550 to 650 of the donors classified V segments as functional when productive rearrangements were above 56.7% and as segregating when the standard deviation between donors was above 5%. A statistical classification framework was built to diagnose cytomegalovirus status from the catalog of TCR beta chain sequences. In a later analysis, V and J genes were assigned by comparing TCR nucleotide sequences against IMGT/GENE-DB human TR gene sequences. A later analysis assigned CDR3 sequences and most-parsimonious VDJ recombination scenarios with the TCRdist pipeline. In a later analysis, each TCR beta chain was defined by its CDR3 amino acid sequence together with its V-gene family, and reads without a unique V-gene family were excluded. A later analysis removed 550 to 700 highly shared, low-generation-probability nucleotide sequences to deal with suspected cross-contamination and a sequencing artifact. A later analysis calculated a clonal expansion index for each public chain from normalized within-repertoire ranks of inferred template counts. In a later analysis, generation probabilities were computed using a VDJ recombination model fitted to out-of-frame rearrangements, and the results were checked against IGoR. A later analysis scored TCR-TCR, TCR-HLA and TCR-CMV co-occurrence with hypergeometric tests, applying a repertoire-size bias correction to TCR pairs. To estimate false discovery rates, a later analysis permuted the HLA or CMV assignments 20 times. In a later analysis, co-occurring TCRs were grouped using DBSCAN, with TCRdist sequence similarity added in when clustering inside HLA-allele-positive subsets. Repertoires with fewer than 30,000 or more than 120,000 public chains, plus five repertoires with anomalous nucleotide sharing, were excluded from co-occurrence clustering. The source is immuneACCESS, and TCRdb retained only in-frame sequences with V and J called. Part of the clones is not carried over; for the studies checked, unresolved V genes explain less than half of this, and the remainder is unexplained. That table supplies the V and J calls and clone size; D and trimming were determined from the DNA. This sample lists roughly 120,000 clones; around 86% were detected once. The ten largest clonotypes hold under 2.5% of the sample.

The material sequenced was PBMCs. This clonotype was obtained from a woman aged 25 to 39 in good health and CMV-seronegative. The chain is encoded by TRBV11-2 joined to TRBJ1-1, with no reliable assignment of the D segment. The nucleotide sequence reads TGTGCCAGCAGCTTAGCCGATGTCAGTGAAGCTTTCTTT. Translated, this is CASSLADVSEAFF.